This TCR beta chain was identified in a study of blood T cell repertoires in COVID-19. On the study more broadly: The origin of the acute and convalescent COVID-19 samples was the United States, Italy and Spain. T cells, B-cell-depleted T cells, or PBMCs supplied cDNA or gDNA.

Germline values: CDR1 MNHNS, CDR2 SASEGT. This CDR3 has 16 amino acids. With V trimmed by 2 bases and J by 8 bases, 10 bases remained unmatched. Sequencing used immunoSEQ multiplex PCR; TCRdb keeps in-frame clones, though not all of them. The sample includes fewer than 200,000 clones, about 83% seen only once; the top ten take 7.7%. The V call is TRBV6-1, the J call TRBJ1-4; the match to TRBD1 covers 8 bases. The clonotype comes from a man aged 40-55 years who had recovered from COVID-19. Sequenced input: peripheral blood. The CDR3 reads CASSESPRTGNEKLFF. The CDR3 DNA sequence: TGTGCCAGCAGTGAATCCCCCCGGACAGGGAACGAAAAACTGTTTTTT.